The 5 T cell receptor beta chains presented below share a single source sample, sequenced in a study of T cells in Graves' hyperthyroidism and ophthalmopathy. The TCR beta CDR3 regions underwent amplification using RNA transcripts as the source. HTBI primers were employed in a first-round RT-PCR of the TCR CDR3. TCRdb reprocessed the multiplex PCR reads via MiXCR and lists one record per CDR3 protein. The sample consists of about 530,000 distinct CDR3 sequences, roughly 17% of them appearing once. Sample: blood. These receptors were taken from a woman aged 18-29 years with Graves' ophthalmopathy.

This sequence joins TRBV5-8 and TRBJ1-2; a possible D gene is TRBD1 (6 bases). V lost 0 bases to trimming and J lost 5 bases, with 14 bases between them. The germline V gene has CDR1 SGHTS and CDR2 YDEGEE. This CDR3 region has 15 residues. As DNA, the CDR3 is TGTGCCAGCAGCTTGGATCGGGGGGCGAGTTATGGCTACACCTTC. Translated: CASSLDRGASYGYTF.

This chain links TRBV4-1 with TRBJ1-5; D is possibly TRBD1 (5 bases). Germline CDR1 is MGHRA and CDR2 is YSYEKL. This CDR3 comprises 15 residues. V lost 1 base to trimming and J lost 6 bases, with 13 bases between them. This CDR3 is CASSQVDLGAQPQHF. The DNA of the CDR3 is TGCGCCAGCAGCCAAGTGGACCTCGGGGCTCAGCCCCAGCATTTT.

This clonotype is a singleton in its sample. This sequence joins TRBV9 and TRBJ2-2, with unresolved D. This CDR3 is built from 14 residues. V was cut by 5 bases and J by 0 bases, with 8 bases left in between. Looked up from germline, CDR1 is SGDLS and CDR2 is YYNGEE. CDR3 residues: CASRMRANTGELFF. The CDR3 region has the DNA TGTGCCAGCAGAATGCGTGCGAACACCGGGGAGCTGTTTTTT.

This clonotype was seen repeatedly, ten times or more. The chain employs TRBV5-4 and TRBJ2-7, with D perhaps matching TRBD2 (6 bases). CDR1 is SGHNT, CDR2 YYREEE, per germline (reference sequence). Trimming removed 4 bases at V and 5 bases at J, with 13 bases between. The CDR3 length is 13 residues. CDR3 DNA sequence: TGTGCCAGCAGCGGGACTGGGGAAAACGAGCAGTACTTC. Amino acids: CASSGTGENEQYF.

The table lists this clonotype with many counts. The gene calls are TRBV7-2 and TRBJ1-1; TRBD1 is a possible D gene (5 bases). The CDR3 length is 13 residues. Per the germline V gene, CDR1 is SGHTA and CDR2 is FQGNSA. Trimming removed 3 bases at V and 13 bases at J, with 18 bases between. This CDR3 reads CASSFNRFSKDFF. The CDR3 DNA reads as TGTGCCAGCAGCTTTAACAGGTTTTCGAAGGATTTCTTT.